Sequencing of this T cell receptor (beta chain) was carried out in a study of blood T cell repertoires in COVID-19. CDR3 size: 14 residues. Germline V gene sequence: CDR1 MNHEY, CDR2 SVGAGI. The germline V and J ends were trimmed by 0 bases and 2 bases, with 7 bases remaining between them. Clones were read by immunoSEQ multiplex PCR, and TCRdb kept only the in-frame ones, dropping some. In the table there are about 68,000 clones, 80% to 90% of which are singletons. This clone appeared a single time. The receptor was derived from a human donor in a cohort sampled during active COVID-19. The chain carries TRBV6-5 and TRBJ2-5, with a weak D call TRBD1 (6 bases). Specimen: peripheral blood. CDR3 in DNA: TGTGCCAGCAGTTACTCGGGGGCACAAGAGACCCAGTACTTC. Translating gives CASSYSGAQETQYF.